The present T cell receptor beta chain was sequenced within a study of T cell clusters in autoimmune cytopenias. Multiplex touch-down PCR amplified TRB using TRB-A and TRB-B pools in one tube. From the multiplex PCR reads, TCRdb lists one entry per CDR3 protein and no DNA. Its listing shows 7,500 to 9,500 distinct CDR3 sequences. Germline V gene lookup returns CDR1 MNHEY and CDR2 SVGAGI. The CDR3 sequence is 16 residues long. This clonotype counts as medium-sized by frequency. Some 34,000 genome equivalents of blood DNA were amplified for TRB. Source material: peripheral blood. The sequence was collected from a human donor with an autoimmune cytopenia or autoimmune hepatitis (not recorded which). V usage is TRBV6-5 and J usage is TRBJ2-2; lacking DNA, the TRBD1 call made by TCRdb goes unchecked. CDR3 loop: CASRRDRDRATGELFF.